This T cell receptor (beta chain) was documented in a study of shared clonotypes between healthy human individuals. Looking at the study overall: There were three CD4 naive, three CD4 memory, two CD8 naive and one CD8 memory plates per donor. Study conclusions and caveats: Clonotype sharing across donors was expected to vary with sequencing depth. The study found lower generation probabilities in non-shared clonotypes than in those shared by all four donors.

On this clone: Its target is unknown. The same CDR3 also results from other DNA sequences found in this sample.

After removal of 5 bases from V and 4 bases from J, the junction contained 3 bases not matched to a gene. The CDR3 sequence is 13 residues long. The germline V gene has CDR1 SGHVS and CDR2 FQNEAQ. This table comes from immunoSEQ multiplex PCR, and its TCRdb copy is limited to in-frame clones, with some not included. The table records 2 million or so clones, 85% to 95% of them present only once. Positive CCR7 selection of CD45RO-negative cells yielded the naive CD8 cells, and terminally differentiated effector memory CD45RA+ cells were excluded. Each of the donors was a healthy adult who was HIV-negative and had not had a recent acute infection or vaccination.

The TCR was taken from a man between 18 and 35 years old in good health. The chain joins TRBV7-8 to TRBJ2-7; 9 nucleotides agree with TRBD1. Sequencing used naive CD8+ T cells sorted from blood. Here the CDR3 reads CASSPDRGYEQYF. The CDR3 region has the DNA TGTGCCAGCAGCCCGGACAGGGGATACGAGCAGTACTTC.